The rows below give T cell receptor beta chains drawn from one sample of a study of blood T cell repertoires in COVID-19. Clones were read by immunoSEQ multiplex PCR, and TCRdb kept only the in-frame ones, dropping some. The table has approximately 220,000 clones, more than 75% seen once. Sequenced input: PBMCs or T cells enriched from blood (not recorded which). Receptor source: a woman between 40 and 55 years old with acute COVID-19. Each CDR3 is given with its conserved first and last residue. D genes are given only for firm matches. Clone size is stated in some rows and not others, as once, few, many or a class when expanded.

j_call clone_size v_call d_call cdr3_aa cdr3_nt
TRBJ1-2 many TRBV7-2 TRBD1 CASSSSGTGRIYGYTF TGTGCCAGCAGCTCCTCCGGGACAGGAAGGATCTATGGCTACACCTTC
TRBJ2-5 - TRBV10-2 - CASSAREETQYF TGCGCCAGCAGTGCCAGGGAAGAGACCCAGTACTTC
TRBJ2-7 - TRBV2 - CASRRVYGQYF TGTGCCAGCAGGCGGGTCTATGGGCAGTACTTC
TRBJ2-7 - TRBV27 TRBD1 CASSLARTGVYEQYF TGTGCCAGCAGTTTAGCCCGGACAGGGGTCTACGAGCAGTACTTC
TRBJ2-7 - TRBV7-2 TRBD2 CASSSWGTSGWGYEQYF TGTGCCAGCAGCTCGTGGGGGACTAGCGGGTGGGGCTACGAGCAGTACTTC
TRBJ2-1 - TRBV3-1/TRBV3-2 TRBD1 CASSQMTGGNEQFF TGTGCCAGCAGCCAAATGACAGGGGGCAATGAGCAGTTCTTC
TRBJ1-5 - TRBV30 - CAWRRQNSNQPQHF TGTGCCTGGAGGCGACAGAATAGCAATCAGCCCCAGCATTTT
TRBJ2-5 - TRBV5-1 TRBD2 CASSLGLAGSQEETQYF TGCGCCAGCAGCTTGGGACTAGCGGGTTCACAGGAAGAGACCCAGTACTTC
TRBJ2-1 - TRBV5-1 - CASSLDNYNEQFF TGCGCCAGCAGCTTGGACAACTACAATGAGCAGTTCTTC
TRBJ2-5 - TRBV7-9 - CASSLAGQGYETQYF TGTGCCAGCAGCTTAGCGGGGCAGGGCTACGAGACCCAGTACTTC
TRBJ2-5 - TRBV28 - CASSRREQETQYF TGTGCCAGCAGTCGACGGGAACAAGAGACCCAGTACTTC
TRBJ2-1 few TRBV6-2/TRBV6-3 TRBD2 CASSLKRGNEQFF TGTGCCAGCAGCCTTAAGCGGGGCAATGAGCAGTTCTTC
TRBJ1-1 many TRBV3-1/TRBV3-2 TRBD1 CASILTGSATEAFF TGTGCCAGCATCCTGACAGGGTCGGCCACTGAAGCTTTCTTT
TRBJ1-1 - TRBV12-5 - CASASAGHTEAFF TGTGCTAGTGCCTCGGCGGGTCACACTGAAGCTTTCTTT
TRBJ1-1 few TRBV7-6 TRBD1 CASSLDGTGGENTEAFF TGTGCCAGCAGCTTAGATGGGACAGGGGGAGAGAACACTGAAGCTTTCTTT
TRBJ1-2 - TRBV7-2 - CASSLDRVDGYTF TGTGCCAGCAGCTTAGACAGGGTGGATGGCTACACCTTC
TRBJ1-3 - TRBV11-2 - CASSLGSRSGNTIYF TGTGCCAGCAGCTTAGGGAGTCGCTCTGGAAACACCATATATTTT
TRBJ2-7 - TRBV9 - CASSVASVGQGSYEQYF TGTGCCAGCAGCGTAGCGTCGGTGGGGCAGGGATCCTACGAGCAGTACTTC